The sample holds a few counts of the clone carrying this T cell receptor (beta chain). Its antigen is not identified. Template switching with 5'RACE generated the TCR cDNA and added a universal primer site and UMIs. TCRdb recomputed calls from the 5' RACE reads with MiXCR, one row per CDR3 protein. The repertoire holds about 300,000 distinct CDR3 sequences, 7.5% to 9% seen once, with about 3% in the top ten. This sample is drawn from a study of T cells after yellow fever vaccination. In the study overall: Those fractions that held only low numbers of cells were prepared using the SMART-Seq v4 Ultra Low Input RNA kit.

Whole-study results and caveats: Reappearance after the booster was seen for most primary-vaccination clones, at 95% to 97% CD4 and roughly 90% CD8. Overall, a small share of clonotypes was seen in both CD4 and CD8 compartments.

The specimen comprised CD4+ T cells sorted from PBMCs, sampled 5 days after the yellow fever booster vaccination. The TCR sequence derives from a man between 18 and 29 years old who received the YFV17D yellow fever vaccine.

The CDR3 bases are TGTGCCAGCAGAAAGGGACAGTGGCTTTCACCCCTCCACTTT. It codes for CASRKGQWLSPLHF. This chain uses TRBV5-6 with TRBJ1-6; TRBD1 matches at 7 bases. From germline, CDR1 is SGHDT and CDR2 YYEEEE. This CDR3 spans 14 amino acids. Losses at the gene ends were 5 bases for V and 9 bases for J; bases not matched to a gene: 8.